This entry features one TCR beta chain sequence. What it recognizes is unknown. PCR was performed using 60 Vbeta and 13 Jbeta primers. Clones were sequenced by immunoSEQ multiplex PCR, and TCRdb holds only the in-frame ones, with some missing. The repertoire holds more than 110,000 clones, with just under 85% as singletons. This record belongs to a study of cytomegalovirus exposure and HLA in healthy donors. Germline values: CDR1 MNHNY, CDR2 SVGAGI (reference sequence). The V and J ends lost 5 bases and 11 bases, in that order; junction bases with no gene match: 10. The CDR3 sequence is 13 residues long. Study-level points and caveats: Reports described diagnosis of cytomegalovirus status by the classifier as highly specific and sensitive.

This sequence originates from a man in his forties or fifties in good health and CMV-seropositive. The specimen sequenced was PBMCs. J is TRBJ2-5 and V is TRBV6-6; TRBD2 matches at 8 bases. The CDR3 loop reads CASSKAGAGEQYF. In DNA form, the CDR3 reads TGTGCCAGCAGTAAAGCGGGAGCGGGAGAGCAGTACTTC.